The rows below give T cell receptor beta chains drawn from one sample of a study of blood T cells in healthy people across ages. TCRdb ran MiXCR on the 5' RACE reads and lists one entry per CDR3 protein. The sample includes 600,000 to 800,000 distinct CDR3 sequences, roughly 21% of them seen just once. The sequencing input was blood. The receptors originated from an older man in good health. CDR3s include the opening cysteine and the closing phenylalanine or tryptophan. D genes are given only for firm matches. Size tells how often a clone was seen (once, few, many) or the class of an expanded clone, and some rows leave it out.

j_call | cdr3_length | d_call | v_call | clone_size | cdr3_aa | cdr3_nt
TRBJ2-7 | 13 | TRBD2 | TRBV20-1 | . | CSAAGGPGYEQYF | TGCAGTGCTGCGGGAGGGCCTGGATACGAGCAGTACTTC
TRBJ2-1 | 15 | . | TRBV20-1 | . | CSARSASSSYNEQFF | TGCAGTGCTAGATCTGCTAGCAGCTCCTACAATGAGCAGTTCTTC
TRBJ2-5 | 15 | . | TRBV12-3/TRBV12-4 | . | CASSSLVGHYVTQYF | TGTGCCAGCAGTTCTTTAGTGGGCCACTATGTGACCCAGTACTTC
TRBJ2-7 | 14 | . | TRBV7-6 | . | CASSLAGARNEQYF | TGTGCCAGCAGCTTAGCTGGGGCGCGTAACGAGCAGTACTTC
TRBJ2-7 | 14 | TRBD1 | TRBV20-1 | . | CSAPAPTGTYEQYF | TGCAGTGCTCCTGCACCGACAGGGACCTACGAGCAGTACTTC
TRBJ2-1 | 15 | TRBD2 | TRBV5-4 | . | CASNLFTSGNNEQFF | TGTGCCAGCAACTTGTTTACTAGCGGAAACAATGAGCAGTTCTTC
TRBJ1-1 | 14 | . | TRBV7-9 | few | CASSRQGKDTEAFF | TGTGCCAGCAGCCGGCAGGGGAAGGACACTGAAGCTTTCTTT
TRBJ1-4 | 15 | TRBD1 | TRBV27 | . | CASSSRGTGREKLFF | TGTGCCAGCAGTTCCCGCGGGACAGGGCGGGAAAAACTGTTTTTT
TRBJ2-5 | 15 | TRBD2 | TRBV5-1 | . | CASSFSGGPSETQYF | TGCGCCAGCAGCTTTTCGGGAGGGCCCTCAGAGACCCAGTACTTC
TRBJ1-4 | 17 | . | TRBV25-1 | few | CASSAGQGKSTNEKLFF | TGTGCCAGCAGTGCGGGGCAGGGAAAATCGACTAATGAAAAACTGTTTTTT
TRBJ2-5 | 15 | . | TRBV10-3 | many | CAISDQAAVGETQYF | TGTGCCATCAGTGATCAGGCAGCGGTGGGTGAGACCCAGTACTTC
TRBJ1-5 | 13 | TRBD1 | TRBV27 | few | CASNGTVNQPQHF | TGTGCCAGCAACGGGACAGTCAATCAGCCCCAGCATTTT
TRBJ2-1 | 17 | . | TRBV6-2/TRBV6-3 | few | CASSFPGQTTRMNEQFF | TGTGCCAGCAGTTTTCCGGGACAGACGACTAGAATGAATGAGCAGTTCTTC
TRBJ2-7 | 12 | . | TRBV29-1 | many | CSASGSYYEQYF | TGCAGCGCCTCGGGATCCTACTACGAGCAGTACTTC
TRBJ1-1 | 13 | . | TRBV30 | . | CAWDPLPHTEAFF | TGTGCCTGGGACCCACTTCCCCACACTGAAGCTTTCTTT
TRBJ2-4 | 13 | . | TRBV7-9 | . | CASSLNRDGIQYF | TGTGCCAGCAGCCTGAACAGGGATGGCATTCAGTACTTC
TRBJ1-2 | 14 | TRBD1 | TRBV29-1 | . | CSAGQGRSNYGYTF | TGCAGCGCTGGACAGGGGAGGTCTAACTATGGCTACACCTTC
TRBJ2-7 | 15 | . | TRBV27 | few | CASSFFPGSTYEQYF | TGTGCCAGCAGTTTTTTCCCCGGGTCAACCTACGAGCAGTACTTC
TRBJ2-5 | 14 | . | TRBV5-1 | . | CASSPGQHQETQYF | TGCGCCAGCAGCCCTGGACAACACCAAGAGACCCAGTACTTC
TRBJ2-3 | 14 | . | TRBV5-1 | few | CASKTGGLADTQYF | TGCGCCAGCAAAACAGGTGGACTGGCAGATACGCAGTATTTT
TRBJ1-3 | 16 | . | TRBV7-6 | . | CASSLRRDERGNTIYF | TGTGCCAGCAGCTTAAGGCGGGACGAGCGCGGAAACACCATATATTTT
TRBJ2-7 | 15 | . | TRBV20-1 | . | CSASATGPASYEQYF | TGCAGTGCTTCCGCGACGGGGCCAGCTTCCTACGAGCAGTACTTC
TRBJ2-1 | 14 | . | TRBV7-7 | few | CASSLVRGNNEQFF | TGTGCTAGCAGCTTAGTACGGGGAAACAATGAGCAGTTCTTC
TRBJ1-4 | 13 | . | TRBV6-1 | . | CATGRSTNEKLFF | TGTGCCACCGGACGGTCAACTAATGAAAAACTGTTTTTT
TRBJ2-7 | 15 | TRBD2 | TRBV3-1 | . | CASSPGIAGEDEQYF | TGTGCCAGCAGCCCCGGGATAGCGGGAGAGGACGAGCAGTACTTC
TRBJ2-6 | 15 | . | TRBV5-8 | . | CASSFPPGGANVLTF | TGTGCCAGCAGCTTTCCCCCAGGTGGGGCCAACGTCCTGACTTTC
TRBJ2-7 | 16 | TRBD2 | TRBV10-3 | few | CAISSLAGGQGYEQYF | TGTGCCATCAGTTCACTAGCGGGAGGGCAGGGGTACGAGCAGTACTTC
TRBJ2-7 | 13 | TRBD1 | TRBV7-9 | few | CASGLGQGYEQYF | TGTGCCAGCGGCCTCGGACAGGGGTACGAGCAGTACTTC
TRBJ2-4 | 16 | . | TRBV28 | . | CASSLSTGQSGNIQYF | TGTGCCAGCAGTTTATCCACGGGCCAGTCAGGGAACATTCAGTACTTC
TRBJ2-1 | 11 | . | TRBV10-3 | . | CAAPRSPEQFF | TGTGCCGCCCCCAGGTCCCCTGAGCAGTTCTTC
TRBJ2-1 | 15 | . | TRBV28 | . | CASSPSDVIYNEQFF | TGTGCCAGCAGTCCCTCAGATGTCATCTACAATGAGCAGTTCTTC
TRBJ2-2 | 13 | . | TRBV15 | . | CATSRDGTGELFF | TGTGCCACCAGCAGAGATGGGACCGGGGAGCTGTTTTTT
TRBJ2-7 | 16 | TRBD1 | TRBV6-5 | medium-sized | CASSYDSGQGAYEQYF | TGTGCCAGCAGTTACGACTCGGGACAGGGCGCCTACGAGCAGTACTTC
TRBJ2-7 | 13 | TRBD1 | TRBV7-9 | few | CASRGGQGVEQYF | TGTGCCAGCAGGGGGGGACAGGGTGTCGAGCAGTACTTC
TRBJ2-2 | 13 | . | TRBV12-3/TRBV12-4 | . | CASSLARAGELFF | TGTGCCAGCAGTTTAGCCAGGGCTGGGGAGCTGTTTTTT
TRBJ2-3 | 14 | TRBD1 | TRBV3-1 | few | CASSQGQNTDTQYF | TGTGCCAGCAGCCAGGGACAGAACACAGATACGCAGTATTTT
TRBJ2-1 | 16 | . | TRBV20-1 | . | CSATTYDAEDNNEQFF | TGCAGTGCAACGACCTACGACGCGGAGGACAACAATGAGCAGTTCTTC
TRBJ2-7 | 15 | . | TRBV6-6 | many | CASSYTGTSSYEQYF | TGTGCCAGCAGTTACACCGGGACAAGCTCCTACGAGCAGTACTTC
TRBJ2-5 | 13 | . | TRBV28 | many | CASSFAGRETQYF | TGTGCCAGCAGTTTTGCGGGCCGGGAGACCCAGTACTTC
TRBJ2-1 | 12 | . | TRBV7-3 | . | CASSLTSGFQFF | TGTGCCAGCAGCTTAACGTCAGGGTTTCAATTCTTC
TRBJ2-7 | 13 | TRBD1 | TRBV20-1 | few | CSASSDRGREQYF | TGCAGTGCTAGTTCTGACAGGGGGCGCGAGCAGTACTTC
TRBJ2-1 | 16 | . | TRBV7-2 | few | CASSLGGAGAYNEQFF | TGTGCCAGCAGCTTAGGAGGCGCAGGGGCCTACAATGAGCAGTTCTTC
TRBJ1-6 | 15 | TRBD1 | TRBV4-2 | . | CASSRTGGRDPPLHF | TGTGCCAGCAGCCGGACAGGCGGTCGGGATCCACCCCTCCACTTT
TRBJ1-1 | 11 | . | TRBV12-3/TRBV12-4 | . | CASSPGSEAFF | TGTGCCAGCAGCCCCGGGTCCGAAGCTTTCTTT
TRBJ2-1 | 19 | TRBD2 | TRBV5-1 | . | CASSTPGLAGSSSYNEQFF | TGCGCCAGCAGCACGCCGGGACTAGCGGGAAGTAGCTCCTACAATGAGCAGTTCTTC
TRBJ1-1 | 13 | TRBD1 | TRBV20-1 | . | CSARAGGETEAFF | TGCAGTGCTAGGGCAGGGGGCGAAACTGAAGCTTTCTTT
TRBJ2-5 | 12 | . | TRBV20-1 | few | CSLRTAQETQYF | TGCAGTCTCAGGACTGCCCAAGAGACCCAGTACTTC
TRBJ2-1 | 12 | . | TRBV2 | . | CASSDLRREQFF | TGTGCCAGCAGTGACTTAAGGCGTGAGCAGTTCTTC
TRBJ1-1 | 14 | . | TRBV19 | few | CASSIEMVNTEAFF | TGTGCCAGTAGTATAGAAATGGTTAACACTGAAGCTTTCTTT
TRBJ2-6 | 18 | . | TRBV6-2/TRBV6-3 | many | CASSSAAPSSSGANVLTF | TGTGCCAGCAGTTCGGCAGCCCCAAGCTCCTCTGGGGCCAACGTCCTGACTTTC
TRBJ2-2 | 16 | . | TRBV28 | few | CASSLSNGRNTGELFF | TGTGCCAGCAGTTTATCTAACGGGAGGAACACCGGGGAGCTGTTTTTT
TRBJ1-5 | 16 | . | TRBV6-1 | . | CASKKYDRRGNQPQHF | TGTGCCAGCAAAAAATATGACAGGAGGGGCAATCAGCCCCAGCATTTT
TRBJ1-1 | 14 | . | TRBV20-1 | . | CSTREGAGNTEAFF | TGCAGTACTAGAGAAGGGGCCGGGAACACTGAAGCTTTCTTT
TRBJ2-2 | 15 | . | TRBV7-2 | . | CASSLAFWGTGELFF | TGTGCCAGCAGCTTAGCTTTTTGGGGCACCGGGGAGCTGTTTTTT
TRBJ2-1 | 16 | TRBD2 | TRBV9 | few | CASTLGLAGVRDEQFF | TGTGCCAGCACCTTGGGACTAGCGGGAGTTCGGGATGAGCAATTCTTC
TRBJ2-3 | 13 | . | TRBV7-9 | few | CASSPQKVDTQYF | TGTGCCAGCAGCCCACAGAAGGTCGATACGCAGTATTTT
TRBJ1-4 | 15 | . | TRBV2 | . | CASSGDASHGEKLFF | TGTGCCAGCAGTGGGGACGCATCCCATGGTGAAAAACTGTTTTTT
TRBJ2-1 | 15 | TRBD2 | TRBV6-6 | . | CASSLPRGGFDEQLF | TGTGCCAGCAGCTTACCACGGGGGGGGTTCGATGAGCAGCTCTTC
TRBJ2-1 | 17 | . | TRBV7-8 | many | CASSLGGAGSSYNEQFF | TGTGCCAGCAGCTTAGGGGGGGCCGGGTCCTCCTACAATGAGCAGTTCTTC
TRBJ2-5 | 12 | TRBD2 | TRBV9 | . | CASSPGAGEEFF | TGTGCCAGCAGCCCGGGAGCGGGAGAGGAGTTCTTC